This T cell receptor (beta chain) originates from a study of early T cells in non-severe SARS-CoV-2 infection. Study-level information: Chains were unpaired, as sequencing was done on bulk RNA from unsorted whole blood.

This clonotype showed up just a few times. The antigen is undetermined. Study-level findings and limits: Anti-spike CD8 responses were favored by VDJdb matching, which missed private and CD4 specificities.

Unique molecular identifiers tagged individual cDNA molecules. From the 5' RACE reads, TCRdb called clonotypes with MiXCR, one entry per CDR3 protein. The sample consists of about 110,000 distinct CDR3 sequences, 10% to 15% of them appearing once. The V gene end was trimmed by 3 bases and the J gene end by 4 bases; junction bases not matched to a gene: 10. CDR3 length equals 16 residues. Germline V CDR1 and CDR2: MDHEN, SYDVKM. This clonotype was obtained from an adult who was a healthcare worker with PCR-confirmed SARS-CoV-2 infection or an uninfected control (not recorded which). V and J are TRBV28 and TRBJ2-3; 7 positions match TRBD1. The source was whole blood, collected at baseline. CDR3 DNA sequence: TGTGCCAGCAGTTTCCGGGCAGGGGGTCGGGCAGATACGCAGTATTTT. Protein: CASSFRAGGRADTQYF.